This TCR beta chain emerged from a study of shared clonotypes between healthy human individuals. Every donor, a Caucasian adult, lived in Nashville, Tennessee. This clone was seen only once. Antigen: not known. General study points: How much donors shared clonotypes was expected to be affected by sequencing depth.

Clones were sequenced by immunoSEQ multiplex PCR, and TCRdb holds only the in-frame ones, with some missing. The repertoire includes more than 550,000 clones, roughly two thirds of them detected once, and about 1.8% sits in the top ten. The CDR3 sequence is 11 residues long. Germline CDR1 reads DFQATT; CDR2 reads SNEGSKA (reference sequence). Trimming took off 8 bases at V and 5 bases at J, with 12 bases between the two ends. This TCR was recovered from a woman aged 30 to 39 in good health. J is TRBJ1-1 and V is TRBV20-1; tentatively, D is TRBD1 (5 bases). Sample: memory CD4+ T cells sorted from blood. Subset indicated: CD45RA-negative fraction. The CDR3 is CSPWGGTEAFF. In nucleotides, the CDR3 is TGCAGTCCGTGGGGCGGGACTGAAGCTTTCTTT.